This passage covers 26 T cell receptor beta chains from one sample sequenced in a study of Ad26.COV2.S vaccination and SARS-CoV-2 variants. The treatment is: about 20 received Ad26.COV2.S at low or high dose, single or two shots; roughly 5 received placebo; per-sample allocation not given. At day 63 after the first vaccine or placebo injection, samples were drawn. Clones were read by immunoSEQ multiplex PCR, and TCRdb kept only the in-frame ones, dropping some. There are hundreds of thousands of clones in the sample; around 92% occur only once, and over 1.3% lies in the top ten. The sequencing here drew on peripheral blood, taken in a trial of Ad26.COV2.S vaccine versus placebo. The origin of the receptors is a person aged 18-60 years who received the Ad26.COV2.S COVID-19 vaccine or a placebo.

A note on this clone: The same CDR3 also results from other DNA sequences found in this sample. The chain couples TRBV7-2 to TRBJ2-1; 8 nucleotides line up with TRBD2. Germline V CDR1 and CDR2: SGHTA, FQGNSA. The CDR3 extends over 15 amino acids. Unmatched junction bases numbered 6, after V lost 4 bases and J lost 4 bases. CDR3 region: CASSYGTSGYNEQFF. CDR3 sequence (DNA): TGTGCCAGCAGCTACGGGACTAGTGGGTACAATGAGCAGTTCTTC.

The CDR3 loop reads CASSLGFRDVWNNEQFF. The CDR3, as DNA: TGTGCCAGCAGCTTGGGCTTCCGGGATGTCTGGAACAATGAGCAGTTCTTC. The chain combines TRBV5-6 with TRBJ2-1; tentative D call: TRBD2 (5 bases). CDR1 SGHDT and CDR2 YYEEEE come from the germline V gene. CDR3 length: 17 residues. Between the trimmed V and J ends, which lost 0 bases and 5 bases, there was a span of 18 bases.

The V and J genes are TRBV25-1 and TRBJ2-5; no clear D. V shed 7 bases and J shed 3 bases, with 12 bases lying between them. CDR1 and CDR2 from the germline V gene are MGHDK and SYGVNS. CDR3 length: 13 amino acids. CDR3 DNA sequence: TGTGCCAGCACGGTGGGCAGTAAAGAGACCCAGTACTTC. This encodes CASTVGSKETQYF. The full variable domain, completed using reference TRBV25-1 and TRBJ2-5, is EADIYQTPRYLVIGTGKKITLECSQTMGHDKMYWYQQDPGMELHLIHYSYGVNSTEKGDLSSESTVSRIRTEHFPLTLESARPSHTSQYLCASTVGSKETQYFGPGTRLLVL.

The chain employs TRBV6-2 or TRBV6-3 and TRBJ1-1; D unresolved. The CDR3 totals 14 residues. Germline CDR1 is MNHEY and CDR2 is SVGEGT. Trimming left V 4 bases short and J 5 bases short, with 14 bases between. CDR3 protein: CASSLARKWTEAFF. DNA for the CDR3: TGTGCCAGCAGTTTAGCGAGGAAGTGGACTGAAGCTTTCTTT.

The chain couples TRBV6-1 to TRBJ2-7; 11 bases are shared with TRBD2. The junction had 4 bases not matched to a gene; V was cut back by 5 bases and J by 1 base. The V gene's germline CDR1 is MNHNS and CDR2 SASEGT. CDR3 length: 15 residues. The CDR3 here is CASSLGLAASYEQYF. The CDR3 coding sequence is TGTGCCAGCAGTTTGGGACTAGCGGCATCCTACGAGCAGTACTTC.

The chain carries TRBV3-1 (or the pseudogene TRBV3-2) and TRBJ1-5; no reliable D call. Germline V gene sequence: CDR1 LGHDT, CDR2 YNNKEL (reference sequence). Trimming left V 2 bases short and J 7 bases short, with 9 bases between. The CDR3 loop spans 13 amino acids. For the CDR3, the DNA is TGTGCCAGCAGCCAAATGGGAAGACAGCCCCAGCATTTT. Amino acid sequence: CASSQMGRQPQHF.

The V gene is TRBV5-1, the J gene TRBJ2-3; TRBD2 is a possible D gene (6 bases). Germline CDR1 is SGHRS and CDR2 is YFSETQ. This CDR3 has 16 amino acids. V lost 2 bases and J 1 base, leaving 14 bases between the germline ends. CDR3 region: CASSFVSSEGTDTQYF. The CDR3 region has the DNA TGCGCCAGCAGCTTCGTATCTAGCGAAGGCACAGATACGCAGTATTTT.

The gene calls are TRBV4-3 and TRBJ2-5; D gene uncertain. CDR1 is LGHNA and CDR2 is YSLEER in the germline V gene. V was cut by 0 bases and J by 5 bases, with 13 bases left in between. The CDR3 consists of 15 residues. CDR3 DNA: TGCGCCAGCAGCCAAGAAAGAGCCCCGGCGGAGACCCAGTACTTC. Protein sequence: CASSQERAPAETQYF.

This sequence joins TRBV6-5 and TRBJ2-1, with D perhaps TRBD1 or TRBD2 (6 bases each). V shed 10 bases and J shed 0 bases, with 16 bases lying between them. Germline values: CDR1 MNHEY, CDR2 SVGAGI. This CDR3 is built from 15 residues. As DNA, the CDR3 is TGTGCCACTAGAAGTGGGGGGCGCTCCTACAATGAGCAGTTCTTC. It encodes CATRSGGRSYNEQFF.

The J gene is TRBJ2-3, the V gene TRBV18; D is ambiguous. V lost 3 bases to trimming and J lost 2 bases, with 12 bases between them. Germline lookup yields CDR1 KGHSH and CDR2 LQKENI. The CDR3 has 15 amino acids. CDR3 sequence reads: CASSPVNSITDTQYF. Here the CDR3 DNA reads TGTGCCAGCTCACCGGTTAACAGTATCACAGATACGCAGTATTTT.

This clone was found a few times. V usage is TRBV29-1 and J usage is TRBJ2-7; D possibly corresponds to TRBD1 (5 bases). Germline V gives CDR1 SQVTM, CDR2 ANQGSEA. The V end lost 3 bases, the J end lost 3 bases, and 15 bases lay between the germline ends. The CDR3 totals 14 residues. The CDR3 sequence is CSVELGQHGYEQYF. The DNA for the CDR3 is TGCAGCGTTGAGTTGGGGCAGCACGGCTACGAGCAGTACTTC.

Regarding this clone: A much larger clone differs from this one at a single base, so this may be a read error. V and J are TRBV7-9 and TRBJ1-1; D unresolved. This CDR3 has 13 residues. The germline gives CDR1 SEHNR, CDR2 FQNEAQ (reference sequence). The V end was cut by 1 base, the J end by 1 base, with 4 bases between. The CDR3 DNA is TGTGCCAGCAGCTTAGAGGCGAACACTGAAGCTTTCTTT. Amino acid sequence: CASSLEANTEAFF.

V usage is TRBV10-3 and J usage is TRBJ2-5, with D possibly being TRBD1 or TRBD2 (5 bases each). Germline CDR1 is ENHRY and CDR2 is SYGVKD. The CDR3 runs 10 residues. Trimming removed 11 bases from V and 4 bases from J, with 8 bases in between. The CDR3 loop is CAAGGETQYF. As DNA, the CDR3 is TGTGCCGCTGGGGGAGAGACCCAGTACTTC.

The chain is built from TRBV5-4 and TRBJ2-5, with TRBD2 matching 12 bases. Germline loops: CDR1 SGHNT, CDR2 YYREEE (reference sequence). J lost 3 bases, V lost 4 bases, and 7 bases had no gene match. The CDR3 has 16 amino acids. As DNA, the CDR3 is TGTGCCAGCAGCACCGTACTAGCGGGGGGCGAAGAGACCCAGTACTTC. It specifies CASSTVLAGGEETQYF.

J is TRBJ2-2 and V is TRBV19; D remains unclear. V was cut by 4 bases and J by 8 bases, with 11 bases left in between. The germline gives CDR1 LNHDA, CDR2 SQIVND (reference sequence). The CDR3 consists of 13 residues. The CDR3 sequence: CASSTTTEGELFF. CDR3 nucleotides: TGTGCCAGTAGTACTACAACGGAGGGGGAGCTGTTTTTT. Full variable domain (remainder filled in from reference TRBV19 and TRBJ2-2): DGGITQSPKYLFRKEGQNVTLSCEQNLNHDAMYWYRQDPGQGLRLIYYSQIVNDFQKGDIAEGYSVSREKKESFPLTVTSAQKNPTAFYLCASSTTTEGELFFGEGSRLTVL.

The V and J genes are TRBV27 and TRBJ2-3, with D perhaps matching TRBD1 (6 bases). This CDR3 is 13 amino acids long. CDR1 MNHEY and CDR2 SMNVEV come from the germline V gene (reference sequence). V dropped 3 bases and J dropped 6 bases, with 10 bases sitting between them. Here the CDR3 DNA reads TGTGCCAGCAGTTTGGCAAGGGGGGATACGCAGTATTTT. It codes for CASSLARGDTQYF.

The genes are TRBV6-2 or TRBV6-3 and TRBJ1-1; TRBD1 aligns across 8 bases. V was pared by 0 bases and J by 0 bases, with 6 bases of the junction left unmatched. Looked up from germline, CDR1 is MNHEY and CDR2 is SVGEGT. The CDR3 extends over 17 amino acids. Here the CDR3 reads CASSYSSRGRMNTEAFF. CDR3 in DNA: TGTGCCAGCAGTTACTCGTCCAGGGGGCGCATGAACACTGAAGCTTTCTTT.

As DNA, the CDR3 is TGTGCCACCAGCAGAGGGGGTGGGGCGGTCCCCTACGAGCAGTACTTC. Amino acid sequence: CATSRGGGAVPYEQYF. The rearrangement joins TRBV15 to TRBJ2-7, with TRBD1 as a possible D gene (5 bases). Germline CDR1 is LNHNV and CDR2 is YYDKDF (reference sequence). This CDR3 region has 16 residues. The ends were cut back, 1 base at V and 2 bases at J, with 15 bases in the middle.

The chain recombines TRBV2 with TRBJ1-4; 8 bases agree with TRBD1. The CDR3 consists of 15 residues. V shed 1 base and J 4 bases; nucleotides not matched to a gene: 2. Germline-derived CDR1 and CDR2 are SNHLY and FYNNEI. The CDR3 loop is CASSEDRGDNEKLFF. For the CDR3, the DNA is TGTGCCAGCAGTGAAGACAGGGGGGATAATGAAAAACTGTTTTTT.

On this clone: This sample includes further DNA sequences coding for the same CDR3. The genes are TRBV3-1 (or the pseudogene TRBV3-2) and TRBJ2-2, with D uncertain. Germline-derived CDR1 and CDR2 are LGHDT and YNNKEL (reference sequence). This CDR3 is 13 amino acids long. Trimming took 4 bases from V and 2 from J, leaving 5 bases between them. The CDR3 region is CASSPFNTGELFF. Here the CDR3 DNA reads TGTGCCAGCAGCCCGTTCAACACCGGGGAGCTGTTTTTT.

This clone was recorded once. The V and J genes are TRBV5-4 and TRBJ2-1, with D possibly matching TRBD1 (5 bases). CDR3 length equals 16 residues. From germline, CDR1 is SGHNT and CDR2 YYREEE (reference sequence). V shed 0 bases and J shed 2 bases, with 12 bases lying between them. The CDR3: CASSLGQPRTYNEQFF. CDR3 nucleotide sequence: TGTGCCAGCAGCTTGGGACAGCCTCGAACCTACAATGAGCAGTTCTTC.

V usage is TRBV7-9 and J usage is TRBJ2-3, with 7 bases lining up with TRBD2. Germline CDR1 is SEHNR and CDR2 is FQNEAQ (reference sequence). CDR3 length: 15 residues. The V gene end was trimmed by 4 bases and the J gene end by 1 base; junction bases not matched to a gene: 5. The CDR3 nucleotides are TGTGCCAGCAGCTCTACTAGCGAGGGCACAGATACGCAGTATTTT. This codes for CASSSTSEGTDTQYF.

The CDR3 DNA follows: TGTGCCAGCAGTCTCCCGACAGGGCGCCCCGCCGGGGAGCTGTTTTTT. This codes for CASSLPTGRPAGELFF. V gene TRBV27 combines with J gene TRBJ2-2; 7 bases are a match to TRBD1. Germline-derived CDR1 and CDR2 are MNHEY and SMNVEV (reference sequence). The CDR3 covers 16 residues. V was clipped by 5 bases and J by 6 bases; unmatched bases: 12.

As regards this clone: The same CDR3 can be traced to other DNA sequences in this sample. This chain connects TRBV19 to TRBJ2-5; D is undetermined. Germline V gives CDR1 LNHDA, CDR2 SQIVND (reference sequence). CDR3 length: 13 residues. With 3 bases removed from V and 2 bases from J, the gap between germline ends came to 7 bases. CDR3 protein: CASSIGRQETQYF. In nucleotides, the CDR3 is TGTGCCAGTAGTATCGGCAGACAAGAGACCCAGTACTTC.

The chain combines TRBV6-2 or TRBV6-3 with TRBJ1-5; 10 bases are a match to TRBD1. Germline trimming cut 6 bases from V and 5 bases from J; bases unmatched to any gene: 7. Looked up from germline, CDR1 is MNHEY and CDR2 is SVGEGT. The length of the CDR3 is 15 residues. The CDR3 coding sequence is TGTGCCAGCAGCCGACAGGGGGCTGGGGATCAGCCCCAGCATTTT. Its translation: CASSRQGAGDQPQHF.

The chain couples TRBV19 to TRBJ2-3; D gene unclear. CDR3 length: 16 amino acids. CDR1 and CDR2 (germline): LNHDA, SQIVND (reference sequence). V gave up 3 bases and J gave up 5 bases, with 18 bases separating them. The CDR3 protein is CASSIKPSSWGDTQYF. DNA for the CDR3: TGTGCCAGTAGTATTAAACCATCTTCATGGGGAGATACGCAGTATTTT.